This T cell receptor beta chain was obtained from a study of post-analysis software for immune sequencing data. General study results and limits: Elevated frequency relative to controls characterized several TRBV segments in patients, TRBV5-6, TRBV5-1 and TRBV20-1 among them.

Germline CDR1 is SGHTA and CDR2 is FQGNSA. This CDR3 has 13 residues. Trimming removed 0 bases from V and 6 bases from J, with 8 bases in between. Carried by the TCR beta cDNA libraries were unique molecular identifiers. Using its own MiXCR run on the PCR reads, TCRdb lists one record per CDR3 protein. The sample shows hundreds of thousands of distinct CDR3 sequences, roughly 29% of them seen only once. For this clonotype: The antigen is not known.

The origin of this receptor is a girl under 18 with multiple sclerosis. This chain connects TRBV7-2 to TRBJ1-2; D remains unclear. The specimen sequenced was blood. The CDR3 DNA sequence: TGTGCCAGCAGCTTAGCGGGCGGAAATGGCTACACCTTC. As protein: CASSLAGGNGYTF.